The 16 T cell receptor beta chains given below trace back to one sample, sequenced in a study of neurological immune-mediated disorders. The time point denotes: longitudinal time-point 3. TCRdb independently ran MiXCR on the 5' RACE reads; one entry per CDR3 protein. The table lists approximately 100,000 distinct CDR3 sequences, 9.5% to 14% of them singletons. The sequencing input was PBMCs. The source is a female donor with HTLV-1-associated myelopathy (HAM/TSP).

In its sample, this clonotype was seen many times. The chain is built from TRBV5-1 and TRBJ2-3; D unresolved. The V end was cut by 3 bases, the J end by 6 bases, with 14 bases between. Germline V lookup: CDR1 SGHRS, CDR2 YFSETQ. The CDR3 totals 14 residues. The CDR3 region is CASSYPMGSDTQYF. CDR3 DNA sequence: TGCGCCAGCAGCTATCCAATGGGGTCGGATACGCAGTATTTT.

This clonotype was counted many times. CDR3 residues: CASSLGGRIGELFF. The DNA for the CDR3 is TGTGCCAGCAGCTTAGGGGGCAGGATCGGGGAGCTGTTTTTT. The rearrangement joins TRBV11-2 to TRBJ2-2, with D possibly being TRBD1 (5 bases). Between the trimmed V and J ends, which lost 1 base and 7 bases, there was a span of 10 bases. CDR1 and CDR2 (germline): SGHAT, FQNNGV. The CDR3 is made up of 14 amino acids.

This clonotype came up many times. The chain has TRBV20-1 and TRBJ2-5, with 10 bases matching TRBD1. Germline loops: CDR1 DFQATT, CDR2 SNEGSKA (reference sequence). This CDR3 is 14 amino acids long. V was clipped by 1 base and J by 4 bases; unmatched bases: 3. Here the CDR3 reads CSARAGTGAETQYF. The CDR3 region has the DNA TGCAGTGCTAGAGCCGGGACAGGGGCAGAGACCCAGTACTTC.

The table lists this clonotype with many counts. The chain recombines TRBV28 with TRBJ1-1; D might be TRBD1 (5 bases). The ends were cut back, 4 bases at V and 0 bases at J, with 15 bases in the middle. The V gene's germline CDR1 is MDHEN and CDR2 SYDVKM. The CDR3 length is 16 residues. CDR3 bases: TGTGCCAGCAGTTCCAACCGGGGCAGGCTGAACACTGAAGCTTTCTTT. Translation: CASSSNRGRLNTEAFF.

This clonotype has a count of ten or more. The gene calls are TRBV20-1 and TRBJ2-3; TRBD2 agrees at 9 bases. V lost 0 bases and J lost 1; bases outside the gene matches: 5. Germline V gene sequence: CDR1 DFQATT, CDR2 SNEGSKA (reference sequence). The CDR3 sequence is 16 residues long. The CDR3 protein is CSARDRIAGGTDTQYF. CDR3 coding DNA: TGCAGTGCTAGAGATCGGATAGCGGGGGGCACAGATACGCAGTATTTT.

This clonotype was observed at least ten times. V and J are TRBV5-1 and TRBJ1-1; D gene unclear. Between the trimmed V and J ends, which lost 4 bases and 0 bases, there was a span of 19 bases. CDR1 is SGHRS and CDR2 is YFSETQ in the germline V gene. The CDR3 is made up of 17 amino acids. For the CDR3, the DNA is TGCGCCAGCAGCCCATTTCCAGAAGGGAAACTGAACACTGAAGCTTTCTTT. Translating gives CASSPFPEGKLNTEAFF.

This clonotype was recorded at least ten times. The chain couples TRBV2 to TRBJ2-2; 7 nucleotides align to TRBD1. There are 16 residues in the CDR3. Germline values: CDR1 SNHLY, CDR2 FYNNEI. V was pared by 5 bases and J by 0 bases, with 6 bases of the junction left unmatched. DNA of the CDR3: TGTGCCAGCAGTCAAGACAGGGACACGAACACCGGGGAGCTGTTTTTT. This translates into CASSQDRDTNTGELFF.

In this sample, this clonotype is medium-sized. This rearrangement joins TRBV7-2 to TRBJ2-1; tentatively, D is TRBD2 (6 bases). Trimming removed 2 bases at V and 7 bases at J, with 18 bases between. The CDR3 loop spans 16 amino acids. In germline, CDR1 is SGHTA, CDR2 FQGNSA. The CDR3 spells CASSLSVAGSENEQFF. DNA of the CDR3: TGTGCCAGCAGCTTAAGTGTCGCGGGGTCCGAGAATGAGCAGTTCTTC.

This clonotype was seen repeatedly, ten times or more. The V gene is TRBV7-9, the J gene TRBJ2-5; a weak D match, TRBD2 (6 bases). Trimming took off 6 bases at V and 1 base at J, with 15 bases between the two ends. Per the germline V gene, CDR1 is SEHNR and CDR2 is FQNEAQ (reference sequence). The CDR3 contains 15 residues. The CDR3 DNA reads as TGTGCCAGCAGTACCGGAACGCGGGGCCAAGAGACCCAGTACTTC. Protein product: CASSTGTRGQETQYF. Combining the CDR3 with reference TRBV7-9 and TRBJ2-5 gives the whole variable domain DTGVSQNPRHKITKRGQNVTFRCDPISEHNRLYWYRQTLGQGPEFLTYFQNEAQLEKSRLLSDRFSAERPKGSFSTLEIQRTEQGDSAMYLCASSTGTRGQETQYFGPGTRLLVL.

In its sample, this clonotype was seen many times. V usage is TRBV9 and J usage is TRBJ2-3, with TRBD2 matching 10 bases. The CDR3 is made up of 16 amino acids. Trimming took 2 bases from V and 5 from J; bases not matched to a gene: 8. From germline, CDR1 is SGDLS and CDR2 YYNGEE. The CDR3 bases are TGTGCCAGCAGCGTGGATAGCGGGGGGTGGGGAGATACGCAGTATTTT. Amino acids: CASSVDSGGWGDTQYF.

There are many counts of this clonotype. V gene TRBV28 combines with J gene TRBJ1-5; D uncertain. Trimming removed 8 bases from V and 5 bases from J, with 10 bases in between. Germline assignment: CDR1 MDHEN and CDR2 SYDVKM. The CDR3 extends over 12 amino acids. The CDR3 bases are TGTGCCAGCGGCGGCTTAGATCAGCCCCAGCATTTT. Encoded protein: CASGGLDQPQHF.

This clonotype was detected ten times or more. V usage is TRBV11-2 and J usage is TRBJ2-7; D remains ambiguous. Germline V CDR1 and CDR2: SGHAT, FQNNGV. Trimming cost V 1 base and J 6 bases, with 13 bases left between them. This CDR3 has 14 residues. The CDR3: CASSLVGQVGEQYF. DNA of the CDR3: TGTGCCAGCAGCTTAGTCGGGCAGGTCGGCGAGCAGTACTTC.

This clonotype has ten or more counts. CDR3 DNA: TGTGCCAGCAGCTCCCCATTGGGACTAGAAATCAACATTCAGTACTTC. This sequence encodes CASSSPLGLEINIQYF. This rearrangement joins TRBV11-2 to TRBJ2-4; 8 nucleotides align to TRBD2. The CDR3 covers 16 residues. From germline, CDR1 is SGHAT and CDR2 FQNNGV. V trimming: 4 bases; J trimming: 7 bases; junction bases outside the gene matches: 12.

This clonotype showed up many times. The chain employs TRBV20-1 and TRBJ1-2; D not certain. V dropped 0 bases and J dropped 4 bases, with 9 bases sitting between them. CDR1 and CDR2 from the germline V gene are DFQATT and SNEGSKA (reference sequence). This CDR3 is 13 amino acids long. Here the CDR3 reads CSARDWLGYGYTF. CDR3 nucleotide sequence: TGCAGTGCTAGAGATTGGCTCGGCTATGGCTACACCTTC.

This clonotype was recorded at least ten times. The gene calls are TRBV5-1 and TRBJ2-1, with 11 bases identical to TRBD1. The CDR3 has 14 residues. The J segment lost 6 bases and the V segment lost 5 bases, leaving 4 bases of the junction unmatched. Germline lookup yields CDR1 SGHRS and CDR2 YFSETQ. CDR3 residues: CASSAGTGGNEQFF. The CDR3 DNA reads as TGCGCCAGCAGTGCCGGGACAGGGGGCAATGAGCAGTTCTTC.

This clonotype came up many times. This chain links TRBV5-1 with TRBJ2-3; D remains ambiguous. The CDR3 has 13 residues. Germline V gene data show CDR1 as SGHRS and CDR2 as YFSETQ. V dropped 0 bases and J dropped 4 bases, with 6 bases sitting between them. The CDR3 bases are TGCGCCAGCAGCTTGGTTTCGTCAGATACGCAGTATTTT. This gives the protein CASSLVSSDTQYF.